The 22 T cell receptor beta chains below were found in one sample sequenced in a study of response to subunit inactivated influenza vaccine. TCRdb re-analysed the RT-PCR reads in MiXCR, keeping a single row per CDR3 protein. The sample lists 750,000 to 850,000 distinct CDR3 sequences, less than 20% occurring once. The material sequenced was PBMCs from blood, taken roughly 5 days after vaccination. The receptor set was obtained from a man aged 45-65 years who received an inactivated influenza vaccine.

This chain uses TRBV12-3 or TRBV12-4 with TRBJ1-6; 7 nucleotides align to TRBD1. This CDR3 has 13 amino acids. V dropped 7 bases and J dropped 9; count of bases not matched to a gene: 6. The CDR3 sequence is CASNQGVTSPLHF. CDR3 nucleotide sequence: TGTGCCAGCAACCAGGGGGTTACTTCACCCCTCCACTTT.

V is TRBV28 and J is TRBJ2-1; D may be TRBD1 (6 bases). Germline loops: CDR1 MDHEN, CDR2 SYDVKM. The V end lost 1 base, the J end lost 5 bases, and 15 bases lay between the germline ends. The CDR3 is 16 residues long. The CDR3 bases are TGTGCCAGCAGTTTATCAATTCGGGCAGGGGACAATGAGCAGTTCTTC. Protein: CASSLSIRAGDNEQFF.

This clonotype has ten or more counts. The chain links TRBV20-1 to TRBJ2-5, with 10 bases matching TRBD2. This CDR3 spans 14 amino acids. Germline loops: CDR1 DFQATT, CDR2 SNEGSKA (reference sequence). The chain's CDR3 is CTEPSGGAQETQYF. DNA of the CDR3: TGCACCGAACCTAGCGGGGGTGCTCAGGAGACCCAGTACTTC.

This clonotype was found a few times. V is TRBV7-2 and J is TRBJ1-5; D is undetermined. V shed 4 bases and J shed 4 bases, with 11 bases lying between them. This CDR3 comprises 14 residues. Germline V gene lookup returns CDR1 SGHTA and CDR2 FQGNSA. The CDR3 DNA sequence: TGTGCCAGCAGCTCTGGGGTCCCAAATCAGCCCCAGCATTTT. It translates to CASSSGVPNQPQHF.

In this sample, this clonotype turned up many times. For the CDR3, the DNA is TGTGCCAGCAGTTACGACAGTTACAATGAGCAGTTCTTC. Protein: CASSYDSYNEQFF. This chain links TRBV6-5 with TRBJ2-1; possible D gene TRBD1, 5 bases. The V end was cut by 2 bases, the J end by 4 bases, with 6 bases between. Germline lookup yields CDR1 MNHEY and CDR2 SVGAGI. The CDR3 spans 13 residues.

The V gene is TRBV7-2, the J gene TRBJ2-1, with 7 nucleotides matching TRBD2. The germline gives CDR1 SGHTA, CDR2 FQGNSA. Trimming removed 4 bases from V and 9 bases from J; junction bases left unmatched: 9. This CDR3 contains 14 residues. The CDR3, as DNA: TGTGCCAGCAGCTCCCCAGGTTCGGGGGGTGAGCAGTTCTTC. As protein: CASSSPGSGGEQFF.

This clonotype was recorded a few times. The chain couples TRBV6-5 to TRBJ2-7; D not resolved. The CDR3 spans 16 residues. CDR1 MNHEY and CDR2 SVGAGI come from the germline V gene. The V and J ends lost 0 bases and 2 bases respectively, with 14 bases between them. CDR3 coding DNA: TGTGCCAGCAGTTACTCGAAGAGCCCCCCAACCTACGAGCAGTACTTC. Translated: CASSYSKSPPTYEQYF.

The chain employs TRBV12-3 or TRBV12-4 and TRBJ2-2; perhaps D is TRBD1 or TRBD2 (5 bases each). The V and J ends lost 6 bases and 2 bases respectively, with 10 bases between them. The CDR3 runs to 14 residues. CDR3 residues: CASRLGDNTGELFF. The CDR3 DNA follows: TGTGCCAGCAGACTAGGGGATAACACCGGGGAGCTGTTTTTT.

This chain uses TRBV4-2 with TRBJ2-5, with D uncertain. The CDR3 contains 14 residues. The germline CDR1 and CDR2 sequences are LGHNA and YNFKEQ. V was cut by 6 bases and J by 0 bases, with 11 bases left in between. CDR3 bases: TGTGCCAGCAGTCCCACCAAGTACCAAGAGACCCAGTACTTC. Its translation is CASSPTKYQETQYF.

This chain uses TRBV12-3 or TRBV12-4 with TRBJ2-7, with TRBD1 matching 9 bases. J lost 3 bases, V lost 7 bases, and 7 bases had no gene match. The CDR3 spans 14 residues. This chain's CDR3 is CASTRGTGIYEQYF. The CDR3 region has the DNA TGTGCCAGCACCCGGGGGACAGGGATCTACGAGCAGTACTTC.

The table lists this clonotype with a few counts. The CDR3, as DNA: TGCGCCAGCAGCCCCCCAACCGGGACAGGGATTACTGAAGCTTTCTTT. This encodes CASSPPTGTGITEAFF. The V call is TRBV5-1, the J call TRBJ1-1; TRBD1 aligns across 9 bases. V was pared by 4 bases and J by 5 bases, with 12 bases of the junction left unmatched. CDR3 length equals 16 residues. CDR1 and CDR2 (germline): SGHRS, YFSETQ. The full variable domain, rest sourced from reference TRBV5-1 and TRBJ1-1, is KAGVTQTPRYLIKTRGQQVTLSCSPISGHRSVSWYQQTPGQGLQFLFEYFSETQRNKGNFPGRFSGRQFSNSRSEMNVSTLELGDSALYLCASSPPTGTGITEAFFGQGTRLTVV.

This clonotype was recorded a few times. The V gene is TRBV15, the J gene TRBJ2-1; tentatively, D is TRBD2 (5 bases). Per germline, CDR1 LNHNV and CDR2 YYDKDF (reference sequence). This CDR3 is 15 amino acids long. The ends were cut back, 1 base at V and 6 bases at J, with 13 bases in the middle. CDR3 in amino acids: CATSRGRLLLNEQFF. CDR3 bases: TGTGCCACCAGCAGAGGAAGACTACTACTCAATGAGCAGTTCTTC.

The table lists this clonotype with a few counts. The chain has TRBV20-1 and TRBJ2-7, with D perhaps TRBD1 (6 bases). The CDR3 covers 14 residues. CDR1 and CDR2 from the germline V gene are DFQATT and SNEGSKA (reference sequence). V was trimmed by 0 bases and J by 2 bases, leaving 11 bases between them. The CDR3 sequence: CSARDLDSPYEQYF. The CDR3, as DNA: TGCAGTGCTAGAGATTTGGACAGTCCCTACGAGCAGTACTTC.

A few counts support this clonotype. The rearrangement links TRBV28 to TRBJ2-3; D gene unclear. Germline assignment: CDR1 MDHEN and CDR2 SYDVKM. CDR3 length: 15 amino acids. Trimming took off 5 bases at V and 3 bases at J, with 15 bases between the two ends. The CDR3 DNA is TGTGCCAGCAGTCCATCGGAATTAACGACAGATACGCAGTATTTT. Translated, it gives CASSPSELTTDTQYF.

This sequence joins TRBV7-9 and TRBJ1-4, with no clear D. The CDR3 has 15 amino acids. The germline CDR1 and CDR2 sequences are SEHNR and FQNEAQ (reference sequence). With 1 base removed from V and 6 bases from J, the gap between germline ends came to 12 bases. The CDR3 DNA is TGTGCCAGCAGCTTAGGCCCGGGAGGACATGAAAAACTGTTTTTT. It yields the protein CASSLGPGGHEKLFF.

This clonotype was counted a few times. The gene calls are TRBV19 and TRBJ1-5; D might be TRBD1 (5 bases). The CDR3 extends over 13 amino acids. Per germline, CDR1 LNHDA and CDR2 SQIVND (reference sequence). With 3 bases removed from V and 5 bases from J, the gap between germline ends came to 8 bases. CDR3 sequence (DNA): TGTGCCAGTAGTATTGGCAGGGATCAGCCCCAGCATTTT. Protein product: CASSIGRDQPQHF.

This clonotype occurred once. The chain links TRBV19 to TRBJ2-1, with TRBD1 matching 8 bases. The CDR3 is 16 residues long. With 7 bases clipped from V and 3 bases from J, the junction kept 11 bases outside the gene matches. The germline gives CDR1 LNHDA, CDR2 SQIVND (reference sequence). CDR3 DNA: TGTGCCAGTACCCGCGGACAGGGCTTTTTCTACAATGAGCAGTTCTTC. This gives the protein CASTRGQGFFYNEQFF.

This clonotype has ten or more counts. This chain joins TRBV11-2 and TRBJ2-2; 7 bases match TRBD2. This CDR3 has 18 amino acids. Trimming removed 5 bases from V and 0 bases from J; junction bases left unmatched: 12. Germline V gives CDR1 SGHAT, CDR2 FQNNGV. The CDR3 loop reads CASSQLARYGSNTGELFF. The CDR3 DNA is TGTGCCAGCAGCCAACTAGCGAGATACGGCTCGAACACCGGGGAGCTGTTTTTT.

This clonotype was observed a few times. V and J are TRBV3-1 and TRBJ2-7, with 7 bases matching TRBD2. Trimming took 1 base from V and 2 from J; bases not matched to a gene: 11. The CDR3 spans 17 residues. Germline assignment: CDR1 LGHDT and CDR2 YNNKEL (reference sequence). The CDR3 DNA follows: TGTGCCAGCAGCCAAGTTATGTGGGCGGGGGACGCCTACGAGCAGTACTTC. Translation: CASSQVMWAGDAYEQYF.

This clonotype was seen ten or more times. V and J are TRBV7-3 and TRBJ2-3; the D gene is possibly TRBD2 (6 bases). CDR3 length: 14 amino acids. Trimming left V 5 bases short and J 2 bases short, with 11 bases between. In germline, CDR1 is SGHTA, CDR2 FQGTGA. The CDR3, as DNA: TGTGCCAGCAGCGGAGGGGAGTCCACAGATACGCAGTATTTT. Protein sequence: CASSGGESTDTQYF.

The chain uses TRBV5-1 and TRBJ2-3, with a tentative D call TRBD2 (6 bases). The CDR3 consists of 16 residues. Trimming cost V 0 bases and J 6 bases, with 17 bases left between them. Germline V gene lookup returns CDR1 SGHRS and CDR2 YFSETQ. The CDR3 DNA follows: TGCGCCAGCAGCTTGGGCGGCGGGACCTTGGCTGATACGCAGTATTTT. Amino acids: CASSLGGGTLADTQYF.

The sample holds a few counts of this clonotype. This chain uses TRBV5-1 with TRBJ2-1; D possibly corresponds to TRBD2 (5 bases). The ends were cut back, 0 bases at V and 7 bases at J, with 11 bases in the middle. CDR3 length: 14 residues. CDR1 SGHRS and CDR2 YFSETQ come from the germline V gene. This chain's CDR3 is CASSLASGGNEQFF. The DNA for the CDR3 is TGCGCCAGCAGCTTGGCCAGCGGAGGAAATGAGCAGTTCTTC.